Following are 25 T cell receptor beta chains from one sample sequenced in a study of T cell changes during pregnancy in multiple sclerosis. Data came from immunoSEQ multiplex PCR; TCRdb stores just in-frame clones and leaves some out. The sample carries 70,000 to 95,000 clones, over 85% recorded once. The source was peripheral blood, collected in the second trimester of pregnancy. All receptors come from a female donor in good health, enrolled as a control in a pregnancy study.

The chain recombines TRBV12-5 with TRBJ1-1; possibly TRBD1 for D (5 bases). There are 13 residues in the CDR3. CDR1 is LGHNT and CDR2 is FRNRAP in the germline V gene. The V gene lost 1 base and the J gene lost 4 bases, with 7 bases spanning the gap. Here the CDR3 DNA reads TGTGCTAGTGGTTTGGGACAGACCACTGAAGCTTTCTTT. Its translation is CASGLGQTTEAFF.

The gene calls are TRBV27 and TRBJ2-7, with 7 bases identical to TRBD1. This CDR3 comprises 14 residues. With V trimmed by 1 base and J by 4 bases, 4 bases remained unmatched. Germline CDR1 is MNHEY and CDR2 is SMNVEV (reference sequence). The CDR3 nucleotides read TGTGCCAGCAGTTTATTCCCACAGGGGTACGAGCAGTACTTC. Protein sequence: CASSLFPQGYEQYF.

The chain links TRBV7-9 to TRBJ2-2; TRBD2 matches at 12 bases. CDR3 length: 18 residues. V lost 5 bases to trimming and J lost 2 bases; unmatched junction nucleotides: 9. Germline V gives CDR1 SEHNR, CDR2 FQNEAQ (reference sequence). CDR3 nucleotides: TGTGCCAGCAGCCCCCGACTAGCGGGGGTACCTAACACCGGGGAGCTGTTTTTT. This encodes CASSPRLAGVPNTGELFF.

This chain connects TRBV5-6 to TRBJ1-2; tentative D call: TRBD1 (6 bases). Germline V gene sequence: CDR1 SGHDT, CDR2 YYEEEE. CDR3 length equals 15 residues. V shed 2 bases and J shed 4 bases, with 15 bases lying between them. The CDR3 reads CASSFGRTVGYGYTF. Written as DNA, the CDR3 is TGTGCCAGCAGCTTTGGTCGGACAGTCGGCTATGGCTACACCTTC.

The V gene is TRBV6-4, the J gene TRBJ2-4; 9 nucleotides agree with TRBD1. Germline CDR1 MRHNA, CDR2 SNTAGT. The V and J ends lost 6 bases and 6 bases, in that order; junction bases with no gene match: 9. This CDR3 region has 15 residues. The chain's CDR3 is CASSFQQGAGNIQYF. CDR3 nucleotides: TGTGCCAGCAGCTTTCAACAGGGGGCAGGAAACATTCAGTACTTC.

This sequence joins TRBV2 and TRBJ2-3, with 7 bases lining up with TRBD1. J was trimmed by 3 bases and V by 6 bases; bases with no gene match: 9. The CDR3 is 15 residues long. Germline CDR1 is SNHLY and CDR2 is FYNNEI. Here the CDR3 DNA reads TGTGCCAGCAGACTGACAGGGCAGGCGACAGATACGCAGTATTTT. It translates to CASRLTGQATDTQYF.

This clone was seen only once. This sequence joins TRBV7-9 and TRBJ2-6, with unresolved D. CDR3 length: 16 residues. Deletions cut 2 bases from V and 2 bases from J, with 10 bases between. Looked up from germline, CDR1 is SEHNR and CDR2 is FQNEAQ (reference sequence). The CDR3, as DNA: TGTGCCAGCAGCTTAAGTGGCGGTGCTGGGGCCAACGTCCTGACTTTC. Protein product: CASSLSGGAGANVLTF.

V and J are TRBV19 and TRBJ2-1; D uncertain. There are 17 residues in the CDR3. Trimming pared 1 base from V and 0 bases from J, leaving 13 bases between. Germline CDR1 reads LNHDA; CDR2 reads SQIVND (reference sequence). The CDR3 DNA sequence: TGTGCCAGTAGTATAGCCGGCAGGCCCTCCTCCTACAATGAGCAGTTCTTC. This gives the protein CASSIAGRPSSYNEQFF.

This chain joins TRBV4-1 and TRBJ1-2, with unresolved D. The V gene lost 0 bases and the J gene lost 7 bases, with 9 bases spanning the gap. The germline V gene has CDR1 MGHRA and CDR2 YSYEKL. CDR3 length equals 13 residues. CDR3 bases: TGCGCCAGCAGCCAAGATACGGGAGGTGGCTACACCTTC. Translated: CASSQDTGGGYTF.

The rearrangement joins TRBV7-3 to TRBJ2-5, with a weak D call TRBD2 (5 bases). Germline assignment: CDR1 SGHTA and CDR2 FQGTGA. The CDR3 spans 16 residues. V lost 2 bases and J lost 0, with 13 bases in between. This CDR3 reads CASSLFLAEYQETQYF. CDR3 in DNA: TGTGCCAGCAGCTTATTCCTAGCAGAGTACCAAGAGACCCAGTACTTC.

The chain combines TRBV7-8 with TRBJ2-1; 9 bases line up with TRBD2. Germline CDR1 SGHVS, CDR2 FQNEAQ. V lost 5 bases, J lost 5 bases, and 13 bases stayed unmatched. The CDR3 is made up of 17 amino acids. The CDR3 DNA is TGTGCCAGCAGCCGTGAGGTAGCGGGGGTTCGTCACAATGAGCAGTTCTTC. Translated, it gives CASSREVAGVRHNEQFF. The full variable domain, with the rest looked up from reference TRBV7-8 and TRBJ2-1, is GAGVSQSPRYKVAKRGQDVALRCDPISGHVSLFWYQQALGQGPEFLTYFQNEAQLDKSGLPSDRFFAERPEGSVSTLKIQRTQQEDSAVYLCASSREVAGVRHNEQFFGPGTRLTVL.

The CDR3 nucleotides read TGTGCCAGCAGCTTGGCCAACAGGGTCGAGCAGTACTTC. It specifies CASSLANRVEQYF. The chain recombines TRBV5-4 with TRBJ2-7, with D possibly being TRBD1 (6 bases). CDR1 SGHNT and CDR2 YYREEE come from the germline V gene (reference sequence). V gave up 0 bases and J gave up 6 bases, with 10 bases separating them. This CDR3 contains 13 residues. The whole variable domain, filled in from reference TRBV5-4 and TRBJ2-7, reads ETGVTQSPTHLIKTRGQQVTLRCSSQSGHNTVSWYQQALGQGPQFIFQYYREEENGRGNFPPRFSGLQFPNYSSELNVNALELDDSALYLCASSLANRVEQYFGPGTRLTVT.

This chain uses TRBV5-1 with TRBJ2-1, with 7 bases matching TRBD2. CDR3 length: 17 amino acids. Germline CDR1 reads SGHRS; CDR2 reads YFSETQ. V lost 2 bases and J lost 7; bases outside the gene matches: 15. DNA for the CDR3: TGCGCCAGCAGCTTTTGGTCCGGCGGGGGAGCCTCGAATGAGCAGTTCTTC. Protein product: CASSFWSGGGASNEQFF.

This clone was observed once. This chain joins TRBV7-2 and TRBJ1-3; TRBD1 is a possible D gene (6 bases). Germline V CDR1 and CDR2: SGHTA, FQGNSA. With 5 bases removed from V and 2 bases from J, the gap between germline ends came to 19 bases. This CDR3 spans 17 amino acids. Written as DNA, the CDR3 is TGTGCCAGCAGCCTCTCCCCAGGGGTTCAGACTGGAAACACCATATATTTT. Amino acid sequence: CASSLSPGVQTGNTIYF.

The chain is built from TRBV7-6 and TRBJ1-4; D may be TRBD1 (5 bases). The CDR3 is 16 amino acids. Trimming removed 5 bases at V and 2 bases at J, with 15 bases between. Germline lookup yields CDR1 SGHVS and CDR2 FNYEAQ. The chain's CDR3 is CASSPGGSFTNEKLFF. The DNA of the CDR3 is TGTGCCAGCAGCCCGGGGGGTAGCTTCACTAATGAAAAACTGTTTTTT. The full variable domain, rest sourced from reference TRBV7-6 and TRBJ1-4, is GAGVSQSPRYKVTKRGQDVALRCDPISGHVSLYWYRQALGQGPEFLTYFNYEAQQDKSGLPNDRFSAERPEGSISTLTIQRTEQRDSAMYRCASSPGGSFTNEKLFFGSGTQLSVL.

The rearrangement uses TRBV19 and TRBJ2-3, with 11 nucleotides matching TRBD2. Unmatched junction bases numbered 10, after V lost 6 bases and J lost 5 bases. Germline V lookup: CDR1 LNHDA, CDR2 SQIVND (reference sequence). There are 16 residues in the CDR3. CDR3 sequence reads: CASRAYSGGVIDTQYF. In DNA form, the CDR3 reads TGTGCCAGTAGGGCTTATAGCGGGGGGGTTATAGATACGCAGTATTTT.

The V call is TRBV19, the J call TRBJ2-2; D not certain. This CDR3 comprises 14 residues. Per the germline V gene, CDR1 is LNHDA and CDR2 is SQIVND (reference sequence). The V and J ends lost 3 bases and 2 bases respectively, with 7 bases between them. CDR3 protein: CASSILLNTGELFF. The CDR3 DNA follows: TGTGCCAGTAGTATCCTCCTTAACACCGGGGAGCTGTTTTTT.

The rearrangement links TRBV14 to TRBJ2-6; the D is unclear. The CDR3 spans 14 residues. Germline V gives CDR1 SGHDN, CDR2 FVKESK. The V end lost 0 bases, the J end lost 13 bases, and 13 bases lay between the germline ends. CDR3 sequence reads: CASSQETSTTVLTF. CDR3 DNA sequence: TGTGCCAGCAGCCAAGAAACATCCACGACAGTCCTGACTTTC.

The CDR3 DNA sequence: TGTGCCAGCAGGAGGATGGACAGGGGAAACTACGAGCAGTACTTC. This codes for CASRRMDRGNYEQYF. V usage is TRBV28 and J usage is TRBJ2-7; the match to TRBD1 covers 9 bases. From germline, CDR1 is MDHEN and CDR2 SYDVKM. Trimming cost V 6 bases and J 3 bases; bases outside gene matches: 9. This CDR3 comprises 15 residues.

The V and J genes are TRBV10-3 and TRBJ2-3; D uncertain. V lost 6 bases and J 6 bases, leaving 19 bases between the germline ends. The CDR3 consists of 15 residues. Germline CDR1 reads ENHRY; CDR2 reads SYGVKD. CDR3 sequence: CAIRDGSTSGDTQYF. The CDR3 DNA follows: TGTGCCATCAGGGATGGTTCCACCTCCGGGGATACGCAGTATTTT.

The chain combines TRBV11-2 with TRBJ2-1; TRBD1 matches 7 bases. In germline, CDR1 is SGHAT, CDR2 FQNNGV. Germline trimming cut 0 bases from V and 0 bases from J; bases unmatched to any gene: 8. CDR3 length: 18 residues. CDR3 amino acids: CASSLEFGAGGSYNEQFF. The CDR3 region has the DNA TGTGCCAGCAGCTTAGAATTCGGTGCAGGGGGCTCCTACAATGAGCAGTTCTTC.

The V and J genes are TRBV19 and TRBJ1-1; D perhaps matches TRBD1 (6 bases). This CDR3 is 15 amino acids long. V gave up 6 bases and J gave up 0 bases, with 14 bases separating them. CDR1 LNHDA and CDR2 SQIVND come from the germline V gene (reference sequence). The DNA of the CDR3 is TGTGCCAGTAGGCGACGGGACACCGTGAACACTGAAGCTTTCTTT. It codes for CASRRRDTVNTEAFF.

V usage is TRBV4-3 and J usage is TRBJ1-2, with 7 bases identical to TRBD1. The ends lost 1 base at V and 4 bases at J; junction bases unmatched: 9. The CDR3 is 16 amino acids. Germline assignment: CDR1 LGHNA and CDR2 YSLEER. The CDR3 region is CASSQASATGSYGYTF. DNA of the CDR3: TGCGCCAGCAGCCAAGCGTCTGCGACAGGGAGCTATGGCTACACCTTC.

The V gene is TRBV5-6, the J gene TRBJ2-3; 13 bases agree with TRBD2. There are 17 residues in the CDR3. Trimming removed 2 bases from V and 6 bases from J; junction bases left unmatched: 9. In germline, CDR1 is SGHDT, CDR2 YYEEEE. The CDR3 DNA follows: TGTGCCAGCAGCTTAAGGCGGACTAGCGGGGGTGGTGATACGCAGTATTTT. This encodes CASSLRRTSGGGDTQYF.

The chain employs TRBV9 and TRBJ2-7; the match to TRBD1 covers 10 bases. Germline V gene lookup returns CDR1 SGDLS and CDR2 YYNGEE. The CDR3 consists of 15 residues. The ends lost 3 bases at V and 5 bases at J; junction bases unmatched: 8. CDR3 region: CASSAGTGAGNEQYF. CDR3 coding DNA: TGTGCCAGCAGCGCCGGGACAGGGGCGGGAAACGAGCAGTACTTC.